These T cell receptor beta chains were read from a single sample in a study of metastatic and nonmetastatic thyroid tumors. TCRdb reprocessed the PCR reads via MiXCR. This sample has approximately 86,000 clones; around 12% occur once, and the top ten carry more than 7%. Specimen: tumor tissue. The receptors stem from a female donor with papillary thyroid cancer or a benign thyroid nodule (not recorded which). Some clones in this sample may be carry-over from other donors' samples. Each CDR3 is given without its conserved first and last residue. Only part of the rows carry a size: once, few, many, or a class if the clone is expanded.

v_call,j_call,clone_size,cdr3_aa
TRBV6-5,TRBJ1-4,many,ASSYDGGEKLF
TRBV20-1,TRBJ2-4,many,SARPIAVWTNNIQY
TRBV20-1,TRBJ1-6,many,SASQYDRNSPLH
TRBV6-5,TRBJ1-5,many,ASSYPRDRGHQPQH
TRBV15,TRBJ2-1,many,ATTGTSGSNEQF
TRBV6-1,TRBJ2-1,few,VSSEALGVISYNEQF
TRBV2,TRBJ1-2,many,ASSQNRAPMGYGYT
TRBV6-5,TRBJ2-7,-,ASSLSIAESSYEQY
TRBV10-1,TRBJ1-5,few,SGSEPRPYQPQH
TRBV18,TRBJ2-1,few,ASSPQTPSISYNEQF
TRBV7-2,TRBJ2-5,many,ASSLGTGGEETQY
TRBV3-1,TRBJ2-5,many,ASSPTGESYQETQY
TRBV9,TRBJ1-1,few,ASSVDAGGAEAF
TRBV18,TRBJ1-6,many,ASSPPSNSPLH
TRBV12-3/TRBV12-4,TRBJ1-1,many,ASSLASRNTEAF
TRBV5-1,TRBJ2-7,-,ASSPDYTYEQY
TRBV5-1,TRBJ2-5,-,AGSESATSGIETQY
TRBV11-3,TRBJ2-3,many,ASSQGTSGVYTQY
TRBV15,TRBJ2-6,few,ATSSAISGANVLT
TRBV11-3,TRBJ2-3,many,ASKDRSTDTQY
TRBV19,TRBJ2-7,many,ATRRGVVSYEQY
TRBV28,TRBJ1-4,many,ASFTGTFGEKLF
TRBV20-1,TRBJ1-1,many,SARTGWAEAF
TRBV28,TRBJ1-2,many,ASSSSGGYT
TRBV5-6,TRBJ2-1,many,ASSLGETRRSSYNEQF
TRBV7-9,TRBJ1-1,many,ASSAFGATEAF
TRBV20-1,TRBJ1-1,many,SARSAELNTEAF
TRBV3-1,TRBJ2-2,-,ASSQTGELF
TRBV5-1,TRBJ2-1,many,ASSTTAQHNEQF
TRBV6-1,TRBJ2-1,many,ASSEVRMVGEQF
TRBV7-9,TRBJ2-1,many,ASSFGGHNEQF
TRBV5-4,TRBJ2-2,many,ASSLSRNTGELF
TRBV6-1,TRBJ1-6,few,ASSEMPSAETPLH
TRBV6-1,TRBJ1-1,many,ASSEDGRYLFF